This TCR beta chain appears in the sequencing data of a study of control samples from healthy donors and cancer patients. The protocol was immunoSEQ multiplex PCR, while the TCRdb copy is restricted to in-frame clones and leaves out a portion. The sample has 120,000 or so clones, around 87% seen once; the top ten hold 2.9%. The source of this sequence is a man in his fifties or sixties in good health. Sequencing input: blood.

The CDR3 loop reads CASSLTGVAGGQYEQYF. In DNA form, the CDR3 reads TGTGCCAGCAGCTTAACTGGCGTAGCGGGGGGACAATACGAGCAGTACTTC. This chain uses TRBV7-3 with TRBJ2-7, with TRBD2 matching 10 bases. J lost 4 bases, V lost 0 bases, and 9 bases had no gene match. CDR3 size: 17 residues. Germline-derived CDR1 and CDR2 are SGHTA and FQGTGA.